The rows below give T cell receptor beta chains drawn from one sample of a study of early T cells in non-severe SARS-CoV-2 infection. TCRdb re-called the 5' RACE reads through MiXCR, storing one row per CDR3 protein. The sample contains 63,000 or so distinct CDR3 sequences, roughly 12% of which appear only once. Sequencing input: whole blood. Source of these receptors: an adult who was a healthcare worker with PCR-confirmed SARS-CoV-2 infection or an uninfected control (not recorded which). Each CDR3 is given with its conserved first and last residue. A D gene is named only where the DNA matches it firmly. The size entry is marked missing in some rows and otherwise reads once, few, many or a size class.

d_call	v_call	j_call	clone_size	cdr3_nt	cdr3_aa
.	TRBV2	TRBJ1-5	many	TGTGCCTCATCCCAGCTGTATAGCAATCAGCCCCAGCATTTT	CASSQLYSNQPQHF
TRBD1	TRBV7-2	TRBJ2-7	.	TGTGCCAGCAGCTTCACAGGGGGCGAGCAGTACTTC	CASSFTGGEQYF
.	TRBV10-3	TRBJ1-4	many	TGTGCCATCAGTGAGTCCTGGGTCGGGGATGAAAAACTGTTTTTT	CAISESWVGDEKLFF
TRBD2	TRBV7-8	TRBJ2-3	many	TGTGCCAGCAGCCCCTGGGGACTAGCGGGGGGGCCGCGCACAGATACGCAGTATTTT	CASSPWGLAGGPRTDTQYF
TRBD1	TRBV5-5	TRBJ1-1	.	TGTGCCAGCAGCTGGACAGGGGCAGGGAACACTGAAGCTTTCTTT	CASSWTGAGNTEAFF
TRBD2	TRBV27	TRBJ2-1	many	TGTGCCAGCAGTTCGCCCCCCGGGACTAGCGGGAGGAATGAGCAGTTCTTC	CASSSPPGTSGRNEQFF
TRBD2	TRBV6-1	TRBJ2-3	.	TGTGCCAGCAGTGAACGTAGCGGGGGCCGCACAGATACGCAGTATTTT	CASSERSGGRTDTQYF
.	TRBV4-2	TRBJ2-7	few	TGTGCCAGCAGCCAAGAGGTGGGCAGGGGAGGGTTGCAGCAGTACTTC	CASSQEVGRGGLQQYF
TRBD1	TRBV5-1	TRBJ2-1	few	TGCGCCAGCAGCTTGGTAGGACAGGACTACAATGAGCAGTTCTTC	CASSLVGQDYNEQFF
TRBD2	TRBV7-2	TRBJ2-3	many	TGTGCCAGCAGCTTAGGTGTGGTTAGAGGGAGGGCCGCAGATACGCAGTATTTT	CASSLGVVRGRAADTQYF
.	TRBV4-1	TRBJ1-2	few	TGCGCCAGCAGCCAAGCGGGGAAGAACTATGGCTACACCTTC	CASSQAGKNYGYTF
TRBD2	TRBV5-1	TRBJ2-7	.	TGCGCCAGCAGCAGCGGGAGGGCCGTCGAGCAGTACTTC	CASSSGRAVEQYF
.	TRBV3-1	TRBJ2-7	.	TGTGCCAGCAGCCAAGATTTCCCAGGGGGGCTGCTATACTACGAGCAGTACTTC	CASSQDFPGGLLYYEQYF
TRBD2	TRBV10-1	TRBJ2-3	many	TGCGCCAGCAGTGAAACGGGGGGGCCCACAGATACGCAGTATTTT	CASSETGGPTDTQYF
TRBD2	TRBV7-3	TRBJ2-1	few	TGTGCCAGCAGCTTAATTGCACTAGCGCGACCTGACAATGAGCAGTTCTTC	CASSLIALARPDNEQFF
TRBD1	TRBV5-1	TRBJ1-1	few	TGCGCCAGCAGCTTATCCGGGACAGGGCGGAACACTGAAGCTTTCTTT	CASSLSGTGRNTEAFF
TRBD1	TRBV7-9	TRBJ2-2	many	TGTGCCAGCAGCCTCAGGACAGGGGCGGTCACCGGGGAGCTGTTTTTT	CASSLRTGAVTGELFF
TRBD1	TRBV29-1	TRBJ1-2	many	TGCAGCGCCGGGACAGGGGATGCTGGCTACACCTTC	CSAGTGDAGYTF
TRBD2	TRBV7-3	TRBJ2-1	many	TGTGCCAGCAGCTTACTAGCGGACAATGAGCAGTTCTTC	CASSLLADNEQFF
TRBD2	TRBV5-1	TRBJ2-1	.	TGCGCCAGCAGCCTACAGACTAGCGGCTACAATGAGCAGTTCTTC	CASSLQTSGYNEQFF
.	TRBV7-2	TRBJ2-1	.	TGTGCCAGCAGCTACCGACGGGAGACCTACAATGAGCAGTTCTTC	CASSYRRETYNEQFF
TRBD2	TRBV7-2	TRBJ2-7	few	TGTGCCAGCAGCATAATCGGGGGGAGCTCCTACGAGCAGTACTTC	CASSIIGGSSYEQYF
TRBD1	TRBV10-3	TRBJ2-3	.	TGTGCCATCAGTGAGTCCCAGGCAGGGGGCGATACGCAGTATTTT	CAISESQAGGDTQYF
TRBD1	TRBV25-1	TRBJ1-2	.	TGTGCCAGCAGTGCAGGACAGGGGGACTATGGCTACACCTTC	CASSAGQGDYGYTF
.	TRBV5-1	TRBJ1-1	few	TGCGCCAGCAGCTTCGGCCAATCGAACACTGAAGCTTTCTTT	CASSFGQSNTEAFF
.	TRBV13	TRBJ2-1	many	TGTGCCAGCAGCCGCGGACGGAGGAATGAGCAGTTCTTC	CASSRGRRNEQFF
.	TRBV10-3	TRBJ2-7	few	TGTGCCATCACGGACAGTAAAAGCAACTACGAGCAGTACTTC	CAITDSKSNYEQYF
.	TRBV28	TRBJ1-4	.	TGTGCCAGCAGTTTTTCCGGCGGAACGGGGAAACTGTTTTTT	CASSFSGGTGKLFF
.	TRBV7-9	TRBJ2-1	.	TGTGCCAGCAGCTTGTCCGGGTACAATGAGCAGTTCTTC	CASSLSGYNEQFF
TRBD1	TRBV10-3	TRBJ1-4	many	TGTGCCATCAGGCGGGGACAGGGTGATGAAAAACTGTTTTTT	CAIRRGQGDEKLFF
TRBD1	TRBV14	TRBJ2-1	.	TGTGCCAGCAGCCAACACGGACAGGGTAGTAGGCAGTTCTTC	CASSQHGQGSRQFF
TRBD1	TRBV6-5	TRBJ1-1	.	TGTGCCAGCGGCGAAGGGGGCCGTGACACTGAAGCTTTCTTT	CASGEGGRDTEAFF
TRBD1	TRBV24-1	TRBJ1-2	.	TGTGCCACCAGTGACCGGGGACAGGGATACGGCTACACCTTC	CATSDRGQGYGYTF
.	TRBV14	TRBJ1-1	.	TGTGCCAGCAGCGCTTACTGGGGCACTGAAGCTTTCTTT	CASSAYWGTEAFF
.	TRBV12-3/TRBV12-4	TRBJ1-2	.	TGTGCCAGCAGTACAGGATTTTATGGCTACACCTTC	CASSTGFYGYTF
TRBD2	TRBV3-1	TRBJ2-7	.	TGTGCCAGCAGCCGACTTGCTAGCGGGCGATCCTACGAGCAGTACTTC	CASSRLASGRSYEQYF